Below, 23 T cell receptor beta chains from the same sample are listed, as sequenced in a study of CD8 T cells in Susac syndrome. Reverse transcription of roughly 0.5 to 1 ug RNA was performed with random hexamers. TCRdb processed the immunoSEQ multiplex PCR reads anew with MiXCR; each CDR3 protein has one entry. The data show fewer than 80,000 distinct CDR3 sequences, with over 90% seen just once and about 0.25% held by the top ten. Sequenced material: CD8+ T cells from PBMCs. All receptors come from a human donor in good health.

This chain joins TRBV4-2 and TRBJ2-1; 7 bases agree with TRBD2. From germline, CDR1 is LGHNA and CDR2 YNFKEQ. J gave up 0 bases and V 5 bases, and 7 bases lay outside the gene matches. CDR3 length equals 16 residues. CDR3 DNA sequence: TGTGCCAGCAGCAAAGGGACGGGGGGCTCCTACAATGAGCAGTTCTTC. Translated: CASSKGTGGSYNEQFF.

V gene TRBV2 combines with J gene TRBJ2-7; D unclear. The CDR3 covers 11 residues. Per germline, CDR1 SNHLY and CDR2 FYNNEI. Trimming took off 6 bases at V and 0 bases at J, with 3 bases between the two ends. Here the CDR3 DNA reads TGTGCCAGCAGCCCCTCCTACGAGCAGTACGTC. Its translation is CASSPSYEQYV.

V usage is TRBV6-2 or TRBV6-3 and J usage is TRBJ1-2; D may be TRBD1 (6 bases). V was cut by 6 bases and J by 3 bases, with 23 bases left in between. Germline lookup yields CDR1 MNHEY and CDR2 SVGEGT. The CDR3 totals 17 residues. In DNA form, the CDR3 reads TGTGCCAGCAGCTTCGTCCGGACAGCCCCCGATGACTATGGCTACACCTTC. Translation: CASSFVRTAPDDYGYTF.

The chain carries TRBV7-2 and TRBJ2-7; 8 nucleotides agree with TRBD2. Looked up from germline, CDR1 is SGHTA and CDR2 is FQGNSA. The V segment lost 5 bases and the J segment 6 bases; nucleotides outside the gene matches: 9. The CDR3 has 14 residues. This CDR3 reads CASSVSGGGIEQYF. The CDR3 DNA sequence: TGTGCCAGCAGCGTCTCCGGGGGGGGGATCGAGCAGTACTTC. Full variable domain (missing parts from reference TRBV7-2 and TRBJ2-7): GAGVSQSPSNKVTEKGKDVELRCDPISGHTALYWYRQSLGQGLEFLIYFQGNSAPDKSGLPSDRFSAERTGGSVSTLTIQRTQQEDSAVYLCASSVSGGGIEQYFGPGTRLTVT.

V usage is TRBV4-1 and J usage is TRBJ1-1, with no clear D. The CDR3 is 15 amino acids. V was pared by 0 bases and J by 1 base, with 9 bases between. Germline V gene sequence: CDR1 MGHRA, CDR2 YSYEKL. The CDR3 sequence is CASSQDPLENTEAFF. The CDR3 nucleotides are TGCGCCAGCAGCCAAGACCCTCTGGAGAACACTGAAGCTTTCTTT.

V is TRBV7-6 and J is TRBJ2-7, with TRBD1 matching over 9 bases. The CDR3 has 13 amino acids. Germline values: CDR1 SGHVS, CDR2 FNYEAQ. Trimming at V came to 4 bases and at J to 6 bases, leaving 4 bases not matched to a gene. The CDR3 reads CASSSGTGTEQYF. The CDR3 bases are TGTGCCAGCAGCTCCGGGACAGGGACCGAGCAGTACTTC.

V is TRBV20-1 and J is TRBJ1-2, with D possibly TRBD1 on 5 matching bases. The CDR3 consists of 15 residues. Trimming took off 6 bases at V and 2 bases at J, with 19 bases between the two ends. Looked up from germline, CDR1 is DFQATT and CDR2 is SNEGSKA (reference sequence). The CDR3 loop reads CSAREGRAINYGYTF. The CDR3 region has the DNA TGCAGTGCCCGAGAGGGCAGGGCCATCAACTATGGCTACACCTTC.

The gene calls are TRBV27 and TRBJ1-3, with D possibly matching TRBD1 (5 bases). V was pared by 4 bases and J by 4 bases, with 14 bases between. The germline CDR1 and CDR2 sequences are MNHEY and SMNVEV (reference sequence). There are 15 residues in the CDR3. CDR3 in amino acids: CASSSVGTSGNTIYF. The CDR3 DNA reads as TGTGCCAGCAGTTCCGTCGGGACCTCCGGAAACACCATATATTTT.

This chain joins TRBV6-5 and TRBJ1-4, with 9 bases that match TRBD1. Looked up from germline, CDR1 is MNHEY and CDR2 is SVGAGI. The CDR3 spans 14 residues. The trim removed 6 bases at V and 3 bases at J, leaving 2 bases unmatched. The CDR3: CASRGTGPNEKLFF. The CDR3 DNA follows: TGTGCCAGCAGAGGGACAGGGCCTAATGAAAAACTGTTTTTT.

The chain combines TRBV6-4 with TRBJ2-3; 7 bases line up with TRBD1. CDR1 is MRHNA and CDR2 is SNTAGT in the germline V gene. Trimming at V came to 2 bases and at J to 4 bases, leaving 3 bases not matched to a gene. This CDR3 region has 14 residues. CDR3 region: CASSDGTGADTQYF. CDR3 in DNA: TGTGCCAGCAGTGACGGTACAGGGGCAGATACGCAGTATTTT.

The CDR3 DNA reads TGTGCCAGCAGCTTAGGCGGCGGGAACACTGAAGCTTTCTTT. It is translated as CASSLGGGNTEAFF. The rearrangement joins TRBV7-9 to TRBJ1-1; D is unresolved. Germline V lookup: CDR1 SEHNR, CDR2 FQNEAQ (reference sequence). The V end lost 1 base, the J end lost 1 base, and 7 bases lay between the germline ends. CDR3 length equals 14 residues.

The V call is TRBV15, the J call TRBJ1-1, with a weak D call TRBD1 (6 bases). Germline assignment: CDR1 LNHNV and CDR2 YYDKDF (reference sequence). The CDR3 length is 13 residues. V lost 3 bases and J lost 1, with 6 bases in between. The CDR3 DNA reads TGTGCCACCAGCAGCAGGGGGAACACTGAAGCTTTCTTT. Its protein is CATSSRGNTEAFF.

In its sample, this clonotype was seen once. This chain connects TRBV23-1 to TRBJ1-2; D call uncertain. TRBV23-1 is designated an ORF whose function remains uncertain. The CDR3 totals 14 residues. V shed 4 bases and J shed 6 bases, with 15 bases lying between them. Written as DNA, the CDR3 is TGCGCCAGCAGTCTTGTCTCTCCTCCAGATGGCTACACCTTC. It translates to CASSLVSPPDGYTF.

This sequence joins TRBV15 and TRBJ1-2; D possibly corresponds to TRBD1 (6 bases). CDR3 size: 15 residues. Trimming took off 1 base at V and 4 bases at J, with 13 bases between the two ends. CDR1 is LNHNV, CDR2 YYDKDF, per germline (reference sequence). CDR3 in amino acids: CATSRVRGPLYGYTF. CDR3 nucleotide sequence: TGTGCCACCAGCAGAGTCAGGGGACCTCTCTATGGCTACACCTTC.

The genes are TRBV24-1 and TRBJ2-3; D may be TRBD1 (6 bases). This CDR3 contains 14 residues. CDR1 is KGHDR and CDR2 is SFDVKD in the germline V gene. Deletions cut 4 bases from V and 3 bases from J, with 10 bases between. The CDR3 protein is CATSDDRRTDTQYF. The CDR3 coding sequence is TGTGCCACCAGTGACGACAGGAGGACAGATACGCAGTATTTT.

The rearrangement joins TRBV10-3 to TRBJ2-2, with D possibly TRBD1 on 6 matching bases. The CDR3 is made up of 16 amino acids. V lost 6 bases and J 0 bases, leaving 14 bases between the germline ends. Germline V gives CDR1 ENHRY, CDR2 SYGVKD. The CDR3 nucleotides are TGTGCCATCAGGCCCCAGACAGGCTCGAACACCGGGGAGCTGTTTTTT. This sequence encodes CAIRPQTGSNTGELFF.

The CDR3 loop reads CSARNSASYEQYV. The CDR3 DNA is TGCAGTGCTAGAAATTCGGCAAGCTACGAGCAGTACGTC. The chain carries TRBV20-1 and TRBJ2-7; the D is unclear. Germline CDR1 and CDR2: DFQATT and SNEGSKA (reference sequence). This CDR3 has 13 amino acids. V lost 2 bases and J lost 3, with 11 bases in between.

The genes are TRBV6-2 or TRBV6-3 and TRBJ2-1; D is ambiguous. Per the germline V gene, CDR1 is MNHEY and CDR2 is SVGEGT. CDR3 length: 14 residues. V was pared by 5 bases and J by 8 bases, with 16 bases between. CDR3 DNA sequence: TGTGCCAGCAGTCCCACCGCAGGTTTCGATGAGCAGTTCTTC. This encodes CASSPTAGFDEQFF.

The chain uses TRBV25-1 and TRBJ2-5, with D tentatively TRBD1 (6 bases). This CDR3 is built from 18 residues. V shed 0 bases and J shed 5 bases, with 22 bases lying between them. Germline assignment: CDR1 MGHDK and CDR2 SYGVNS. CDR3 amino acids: CASSEYLGTGTAVETQYF. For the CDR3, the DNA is TGTGCCAGCAGTGAATATCTGGGCACAGGGACCGCCGTGGAGACCCAGTACTTC.

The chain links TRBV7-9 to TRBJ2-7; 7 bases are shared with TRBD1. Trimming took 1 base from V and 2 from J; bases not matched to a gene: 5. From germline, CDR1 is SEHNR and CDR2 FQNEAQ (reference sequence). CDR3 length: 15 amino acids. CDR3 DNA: TGTGCCAGCAGCTTAGTAGGGGGCATCGCCTACGAGCAGTACTTC. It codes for CASSLVGGIAYEQYF.

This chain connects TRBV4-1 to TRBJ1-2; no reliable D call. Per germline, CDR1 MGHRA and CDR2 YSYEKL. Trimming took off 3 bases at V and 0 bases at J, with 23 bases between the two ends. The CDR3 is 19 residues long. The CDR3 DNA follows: TGCGCCAGCAGCCAGCCTCCCAATACCGTCCGGGATCCTAACTATGGCTACACCTTC. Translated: CASSQPPNTVRDPNYGYTF.

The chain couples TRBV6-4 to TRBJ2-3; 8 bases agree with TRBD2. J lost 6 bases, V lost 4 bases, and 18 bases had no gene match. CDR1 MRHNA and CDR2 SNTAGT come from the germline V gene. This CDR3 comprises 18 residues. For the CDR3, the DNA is TGTGCCAGCAGTGTCTTCCTTCGGGGAGCGGGGGACCCGGATACGCAGTATTTT. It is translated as CASSVFLRGAGDPDTQYF.

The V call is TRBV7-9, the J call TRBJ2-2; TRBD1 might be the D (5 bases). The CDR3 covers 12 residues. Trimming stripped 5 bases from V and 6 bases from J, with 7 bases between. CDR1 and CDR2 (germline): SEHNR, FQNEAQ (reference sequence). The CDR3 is CASSPGSGELFF. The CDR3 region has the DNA TGTGCCAGCAGCCCAGGGTCCGGGGAGCTGTTTTTT.